What follows are 17 T cell receptor beta chains derived from one specimen sequenced in a study of CD8 T cells in ankylosing spondylitis. Whole-study results and caveats: Ankylosing spondylitis blood seemed to carry a telltale TCR beta motif made of several highly homologous variants.

These receptors' targets are unknown. TCRdb fed the 5' RACE reads into MiXCR, producing one record per CDR3 protein. The table records some 85,000 distinct CDR3 sequences, approximately 8.9% of them present only once. Sequencing was done on a sample of blood, either unsorted or a sorted T cell fraction (not recorded which). These receptors came from a male donor with ankylosing spondylitis.

Regarding this clonotype: Given a much more abundant clone one base away, this may be a read error. The final CDR3 position lacks the conserved phenylalanine or tryptophan, pointing to a likely read error. The J gene is TRBJ2-4, the V gene TRBV10-2; TRBD2 agrees at 9 bases. V was pared by 4 bases and J by 7 bases, with 2 bases of the junction left unmatched. Per the germline V gene, CDR1 is WSHSY and CDR2 is SAAADI. CDR3 size: 13 residues. CDR3 amino acids: CASSAREGNIQYL. The CDR3 DNA reads TGCGCCAGCAGTGCGCGGGAGGGGAACATTCAGTACCTC.

This clonotype was seen only a few times. This chain joins TRBV4-1 and TRBJ2-1; D not resolved. The germline V gene encodes CDR1 MGHRA and CDR2 YSYEKL. This CDR3 comprises 16 residues. Trimming removed 6 bases from V and 10 bases from J, with 25 bases in between. CDR3 in DNA: TGCGCCAGCAGTCACCCCGGGTCTCGAGGTGTTAGGGAGCAGTTCTTC. Encoded protein: CASSHPGSRGVREQFF.

J is TRBJ2-5 and V is TRBV12-3 or TRBV12-4; a possible D gene is TRBD2 (6 bases). Trimming left V 5 bases short and J 5 bases short, with 12 bases between. The CDR3 consists of 13 residues. This CDR3 reads CASSPGAGETQYF. DNA of the CDR3: TGTGCCAGCAGTCCCGGGGCGGGGGAGACCCAGTACTTC.

V usage is TRBV20-1 and J usage is TRBJ2-7; 8 bases line up with TRBD2. The J segment lost 0 bases and the V segment lost 1 base, leaving 5 bases of the junction unmatched. The CDR3 runs to 15 residues. CDR1 and CDR2 from the germline V gene are DFQATT and SNEGSKA (reference sequence). The CDR3 nucleotides read TGCAGTGCTAGAGCCCGGACTAGCCTCTCCTACGAGCAGTACTTC. Protein: CSARARTSLSYEQYF.

J is TRBJ1-2 and V is TRBV7-9; the D gene is possibly TRBD1 (5 bases). V was cut by 5 bases and J by 5 bases, with 24 bases left in between. CDR1 is SEHNR and CDR2 is FQNEAQ in the germline V gene (reference sequence). The CDR3 extends over 17 amino acids. CDR3 region: CASSPRRGSATRYGYTF. The CDR3 bases are TGTGCCAGCAGCCCTAGGAGGGGTTCTGCAACTCGGTATGGCTACACCTTC.

The chain carries TRBV12-3 or TRBV12-4 and TRBJ1-1; D is uncertain. Trimming shortened V by 3 bases and J by 3 bases, and 11 bases separated the two germline ends. The CDR3 spans 14 residues. The DNA for the CDR3 is TGTGCCAGCAGTTTTTCAGGCGGTGACACTGAAGCTTTCTTT. Translated, it gives CASSFSGGDTEAFF.

This clonotype has a count of ten or more. This sequence joins TRBV27 and TRBJ2-4, with 8 bases matching TRBD2. CDR1 is MNHEY and CDR2 is SMNVEV in the germline V gene (reference sequence). The V and J ends lost 2 bases and 9 bases, in that order; junction bases with no gene match: 9. The CDR3 has 15 amino acids. The chain's CDR3 is CASSLEGAGEFIQYF. The CDR3 bases are TGTGCCAGCAGTTTAGAGGGAGCGGGAGAGTTCATTCAGTACTTC.

The gene calls are TRBV5-1 and TRBJ2-5; D remains unclear. The CDR3 extends over 15 amino acids. Trimming took off 6 bases at V and 5 bases at J, with 20 bases between the two ends. The germline CDR1 and CDR2 sequences are SGHRS and YFSETQ. CDR3 region: CASNPGYYALETQYF. In DNA, the CDR3 is TGCGCCAGCAACCCTGGATACTATGCTCTGGAGACCCAGTACTTC.

This clonotype was observed many times. The chain joins TRBV5-1 to TRBJ2-7, with 8 bases aligning to TRBD1. Germline assignment: CDR1 SGHRS and CDR2 YFSETQ. CDR3 length: 16 amino acids. V lost 4 bases and J lost 3; bases outside the gene matches: 12. In nucleotides, the CDR3 is TGCGCCAGCAGCCCGGAAACCGGGACAGGACTCTACGAGCAGTACTTC. This sequence encodes CASSPETGTGLYEQYF.

This chain joins TRBV7-9 and TRBJ1-1; no clear D gene. The CDR3 has 15 amino acids. Trimming took off 5 bases at V and 2 bases at J, with 15 bases between the two ends. CDR1 SEHNR and CDR2 FQNEAQ come from the germline V gene (reference sequence). The CDR3 DNA is TGTGCCAGCAGCAGCCTCCTCAGGATCAACACTGAAGCTTTCTTT. Amino acids: CASSSLLRINTEAFF.

This clonotype showed up just a few times. The V and J genes are TRBV27 and TRBJ1-1; 9 bases map to TRBD1. The CDR3 contains 15 residues. CDR1 and CDR2 (germline): MNHEY, SMNVEV (reference sequence). V trimming: 4 bases; J trimming: 3 bases; junction bases outside the gene matches: 6. CDR3 bases: TGTGCCAGCAGTTCTCGCTGGACAGGGGACACTGAAGCTTTCTTT. Translated: CASSSRWTGDTEAFF.

This clonotype has a handful of counts. The genes are TRBV2 and TRBJ2-2, with unresolved D. The CDR3 is made up of 13 amino acids. Germline V gene lookup returns CDR1 SNHLY and CDR2 FYNNEI. V was trimmed by 7 bases and J by 2 bases, leaving 8 bases between them. This CDR3 reads CASTPPNTGELFF. The CDR3 DNA is TGTGCCAGCACTCCTCCTAACACCGGGGAGCTGTTTTTT.

This clonotype came up many times. The CDR3: CASSQDPDASYQPQHF. CDR3 nucleotides: TGCGCCAGCAGCCAAGATCCGGACGCTAGTTATCAGCCCCAGCATTTT. The chain uses TRBV4-1 and TRBJ1-5; D is undetermined. The V gene's germline CDR1 is MGHRA and CDR2 YSYEKL. This CDR3 has 16 residues. V gave up 0 bases and J gave up 5 bases, with 14 bases separating them.

At least ten counts were recorded for this clonotype. The CDR3 sequence: CASSQEGSGSYEQYF. CDR3 DNA sequence: TGTGCCAGCAGCCAAGAGGGTAGCGGGAGCTACGAGCAGTACTTC. This rearrangement joins TRBV4-2 to TRBJ2-7; 9 nucleotides line up with TRBD2. The CDR3 contains 15 residues. Germline-derived CDR1 and CDR2 are LGHNA and YNFKEQ. J gave up 3 bases and V 0 bases, and 3 bases lay outside the gene matches.

This clonotype was counted a few times. The V and J genes are TRBV20-1 and TRBJ2-7, with 7 bases aligning to TRBD2. Per germline, CDR1 DFQATT and CDR2 SNEGSKA (reference sequence). CDR3 size: 13 residues. Unmatched junction bases numbered 2, after V lost 3 bases and J lost 0 bases. The CDR3 spells CSASRDYSYEQYF. The CDR3 DNA follows: TGCAGTGCTAGCCGGGACTACTCCTACGAGCAGTACTTC.

By share, this clonotype counts as medium-sized. The rearrangement joins TRBV27 to TRBJ2-1; unclear D gene. V lost 3 bases, J lost 0 bases, and 6 bases lay in between. The CDR3 runs to 14 residues. CDR1 is MNHEY, CDR2 SMNVEV, per germline (reference sequence). This CDR3 is CASSFTSSYNEQFF. Here the CDR3 DNA reads TGTGCCAGCAGTTTCACCAGCTCCTACAATGAGCAGTTCTTC.

This clonotype was counted at least ten times. This sequence joins TRBV3-1 and TRBJ2-3; 11 bases fit TRBD2. The germline CDR1 and CDR2 sequences are LGHDT and YNNKEL (reference sequence). The V gene end was trimmed by 2 bases and the J gene end by 5 bases; junction bases not matched to a gene: 3. The CDR3 is 15 amino acids. The CDR3 protein is CASSQPTSGIDTQYF. In nucleotides, the CDR3 is TGTGCCAGCAGCCAACCGACTAGCGGGATAGATACGCAGTATTTT.